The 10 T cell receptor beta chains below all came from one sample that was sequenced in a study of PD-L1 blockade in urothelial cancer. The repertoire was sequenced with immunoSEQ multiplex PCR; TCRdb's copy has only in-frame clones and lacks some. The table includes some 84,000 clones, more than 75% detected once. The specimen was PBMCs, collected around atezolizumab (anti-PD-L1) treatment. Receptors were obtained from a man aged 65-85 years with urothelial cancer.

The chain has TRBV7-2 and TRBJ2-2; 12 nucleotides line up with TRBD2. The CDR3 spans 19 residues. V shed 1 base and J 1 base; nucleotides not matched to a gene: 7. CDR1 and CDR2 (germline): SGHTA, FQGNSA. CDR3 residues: CASSLVPLAGGVNTGELFF. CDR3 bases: TGTGCCAGCAGCTTAGTCCCCCTAGCGGGAGGGGTGAACACCGGGGAGCTGTTTTTT.

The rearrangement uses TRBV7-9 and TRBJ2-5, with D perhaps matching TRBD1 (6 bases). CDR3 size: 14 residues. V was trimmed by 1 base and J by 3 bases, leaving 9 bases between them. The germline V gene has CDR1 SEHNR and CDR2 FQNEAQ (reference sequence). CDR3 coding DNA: TGTGCCAGCAGCTTAGAACGGACAGAAGAGACCCAGTACTTC. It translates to CASSLERTEETQYF.

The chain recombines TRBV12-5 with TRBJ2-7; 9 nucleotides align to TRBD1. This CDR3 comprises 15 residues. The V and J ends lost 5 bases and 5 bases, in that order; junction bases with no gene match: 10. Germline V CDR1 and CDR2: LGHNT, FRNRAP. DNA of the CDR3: TGTGCTAGTGGTCTGGGGGCGGGACAGGGTCACGAGCAGTACTTC. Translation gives CASGLGAGQGHEQYF.

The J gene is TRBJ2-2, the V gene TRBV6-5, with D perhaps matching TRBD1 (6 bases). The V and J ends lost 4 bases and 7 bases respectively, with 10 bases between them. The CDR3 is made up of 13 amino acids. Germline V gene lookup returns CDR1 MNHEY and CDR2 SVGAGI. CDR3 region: CASSSGQRGELFF. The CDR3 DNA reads TGTGCCAGCAGTTCAGGACAGCGCGGGGAGCTGTTTTTT.

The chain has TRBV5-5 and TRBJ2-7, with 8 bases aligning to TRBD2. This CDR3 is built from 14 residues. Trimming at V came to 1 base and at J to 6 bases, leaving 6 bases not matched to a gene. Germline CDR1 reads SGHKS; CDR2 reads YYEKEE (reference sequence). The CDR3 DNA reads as TGTGCCAGCAGCTTGACGGGGGGGATCCGCGAGCAGTACTTC. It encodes CASSLTGGIREQYF.

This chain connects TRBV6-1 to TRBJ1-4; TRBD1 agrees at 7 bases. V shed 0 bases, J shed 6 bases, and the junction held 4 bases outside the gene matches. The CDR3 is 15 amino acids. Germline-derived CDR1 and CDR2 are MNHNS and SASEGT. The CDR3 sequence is CASSEAQGGYEKLFF. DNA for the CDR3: TGTGCCAGCAGTGAAGCGCAAGGGGGCTATGAAAAACTGTTTTTT.

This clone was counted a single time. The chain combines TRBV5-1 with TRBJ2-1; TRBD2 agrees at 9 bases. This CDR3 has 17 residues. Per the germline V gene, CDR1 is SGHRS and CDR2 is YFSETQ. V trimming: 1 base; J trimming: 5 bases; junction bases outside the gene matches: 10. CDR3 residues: CASSLSGVTSGDNEQFF. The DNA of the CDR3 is TGCGCCAGCAGCTTGTCGGGGGTGACTAGCGGAGACAATGAGCAGTTCTTC. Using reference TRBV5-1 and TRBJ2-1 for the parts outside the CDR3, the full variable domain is KAGVTQTPRYLIKTRGQQVTLSCSPISGHRSVSWYQQTPGQGLQFLFEYFSETQRNKGNFPGRFSGRQFSNSRSEMNVSTLELGDSALYLCASSLSGVTSGDNEQFFGPGTRLTVL.

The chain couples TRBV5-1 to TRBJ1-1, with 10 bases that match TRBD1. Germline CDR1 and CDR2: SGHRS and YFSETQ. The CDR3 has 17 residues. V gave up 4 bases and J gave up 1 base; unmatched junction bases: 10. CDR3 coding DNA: TGCGCCAGCAGCCTAGACAGGGGGCGAGGGGAGAACACTGAAGCTTTCTTT. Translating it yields CASSLDRGRGENTEAFF.

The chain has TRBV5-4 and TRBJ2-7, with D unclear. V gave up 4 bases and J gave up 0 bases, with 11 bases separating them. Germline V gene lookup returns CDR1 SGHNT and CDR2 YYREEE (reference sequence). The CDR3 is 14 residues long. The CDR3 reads CASSPSKSSYEQYF. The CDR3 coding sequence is TGTGCCAGCAGCCCTTCGAAGAGCTCCTACGAGCAGTACTTC.

The CDR3 DNA reads TGTGCCAGCAGTAGCGGACTAGCGTACAAAGAGACCCAGTACTTC. This encodes CASSSGLAYKETQYF. The rearrangement joins TRBV6-5 to TRBJ2-5, with 9 positions matching TRBD2. The CDR3 contains 15 residues. Germline-derived CDR1 and CDR2 are MNHEY and SVGAGI. After removal of 5 bases from V and 3 bases from J, the junction contained 7 bases not matched to a gene.